The TCR beta chain under discussion was sequenced for a study of T-cell reconstitution after alpha-beta-depleted transplantation in children. Overall study findings and caveats: Expanded clones from the graft, numbering several hundred, reportedly supplied alpha-beta T cells about two months after transplant. Surviving recipient cells, namely T cells and thymic progenitors, were the source of high day-60 TCRbeta diversity in some patients. Hyperexpanded clones declined; after one year, newly produced T cells mostly supplied diversity.

Unique molecular identifiers were built into the TCRbeta library. MiXCR, run by TCRdb on the PCR reads, gives a single entry per CDR3 protein. The table records 550,000 to 800,000 distinct CDR3 sequences, over 10% of them present only once. Only a few counts were recorded for this clonotype. The target antigen is unknown. The CDR3 spans 13 residues. The V end was cut by 7 bases, the J end by 3 bases, with 13 bases between. V and J are TRBV12-3 or TRBV12-4 and TRBJ2-7, with D tentatively TRBD1 or TRBD2 (5 bases each). Sequencing used PBMCs, obtained before TCRalphabeta/CD19-depleted stem cell transplant. This TCR came from a girl aged 2-10 years with congenital amegakaryocytic thrombocytopenia, due to receive a stem cell transplant. The chain's CDR3 is CASTGPSGYEQYF. CDR3 DNA sequence: TGTGCCAGCACGGGACCGTCGGGCTACGAGCAGTACTTC.